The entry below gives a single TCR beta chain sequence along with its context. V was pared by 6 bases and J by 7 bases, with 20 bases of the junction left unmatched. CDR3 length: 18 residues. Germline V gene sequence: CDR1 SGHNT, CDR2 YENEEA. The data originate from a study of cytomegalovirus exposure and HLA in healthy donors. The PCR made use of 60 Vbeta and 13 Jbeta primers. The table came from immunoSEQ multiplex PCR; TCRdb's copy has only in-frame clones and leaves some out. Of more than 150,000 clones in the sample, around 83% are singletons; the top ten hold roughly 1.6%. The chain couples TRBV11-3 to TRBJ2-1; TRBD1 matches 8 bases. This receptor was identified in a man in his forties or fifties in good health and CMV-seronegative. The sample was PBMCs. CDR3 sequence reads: CASSQTGSVGTGGNEQFF. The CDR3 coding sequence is TGTGCCAGCAGTCAAACAGGGTCTGTCGGGACAGGTGGGAATGAGCAGTTCTTC.